This T cell receptor (beta chain) appears in the sequencing data of a study of T cell responses to AZD1222 COVID-19 vaccine. This CDR3 is 14 amino acids long. V gave up 3 bases and J gave up 2 bases, with 10 bases separating them. The germline V gene has CDR1 KGHSH and CDR2 LQKENI. Using immunoSEQ multiplex PCR, the repertoire was profiled, and TCRdb retains in-frame clones only, with some absent. The sample includes 150,000 to 160,000 clones, 75% to 95% seen only once; the top ten take 1.5% to 2%. The chain links TRBV18 to TRBJ2-5; D gene uncertain. Sequencing was performed on peripheral blood, taken on day 0 of AZD1222 vaccination. The clonotype originates from an adult in good health. CDR3 in DNA: TGTGCCAGCTCACCTTCGACTGTGCAAGAGACCCAGTACTTC. This codes for CASSPSTVQETQYF.